The clone carrying this TCR beta chain was observed a handful of times. This specimen belongs to a study of tumor-infiltrating lymphocytes in oesophageal squamous cell carcinoma. The CDR3 runs to 13 residues. Trimming removed 2 bases at V and 6 bases at J, with 9 bases between. The germline V gene has CDR1 SGHVS and CDR2 FNYEAQ. TCRdb called the PCR reads again in MiXCR, with one record for every CDR3 protein. The data contain about 20,000 distinct CDR3 sequences, 39% of them seen just once; the ten biggest clones take up just under 20%. V usage is TRBV7-6 and J usage is TRBJ2-3; D ambiguous. The sequence derives from a male donor with esophageal squamous cell carcinoma. Sequencing used esophageal tumor tissue. The CDR3 region is CASSLIFWDTQYF. CDR3 nucleotide sequence: TGTGCCAGCAGCTTAATCTTCTGGGATACGCAGTATTTT.